The source of this T cell receptor (beta chain) is a study of beta chain features in type 1 diabetes. This clone was recorded at least ten times. What it binds is unknown. This same CDR3 is encoded by further DNA sequences in the sample. This CDR3 spans 12 amino acids. Deletions cut 2 bases from V and 5 bases from J, with 3 bases between. The germline CDR1 and CDR2 sequences are MRHNA and SNTAGT. Sequenced material consisted of expressed TCRB transcripts (all of the isolated RNA was reverse transcribed). Some clones are missing from TCRdb's copy, which holds only in-frame ones; the method was immunoSEQ multiplex PCR. The sample carries 300,000 to 350,000 clones, 6.5% to 10% recorded once. Findings and limits, study-wide: Any PCR bias toward short templates would affect both groups alike. Patients showed naive, central memory and Treg TCRB repertoires that appeared more similar than those of healthy donors.

The TCR was taken from a woman aged 18-29 years in good health. Sequencing was carried out using central memory CD4+ T cells from blood. The chain combines TRBV6-4 with TRBJ2-2; D remains unclear. CDR3 nucleotide sequence: TGTGCCAGCAGTGACAGGACCGGGGAGCTGTTTTTT. Its protein is CASSDRTGELFF.